Detailed here is one T cell receptor beta chain. Per the authors' pipeline: It was from reference gene primer amplification that nucleated cell counts were estimated. The table came from immunoSEQ multiplex PCR; TCRdb's copy has only in-frame clones and leaves some out. The DNA gave D and trimming, while V, J and clone size come from that table. The sample holds about 150,000 clones, roughly 83% seen once. Germline assignment: CDR1 SGHRS and CDR2 YFSETQ. This CDR3 is 14 amino acids long. The V gene end was trimmed by 4 bases and the J gene end by 5 bases; junction bases not matched to a gene: 5. These data originate in a study of blood T cell repertoires in COVID-19. Study-wide context: Samples representing acute and convalescent COVID-19 were sourced from the United States, Italy and Spain. Nucleic acid was either cDNA or gDNA, and it came from T cells, B-cell-depleted T cells, or PBMCs.

Sequencing input: peripheral blood. The chain recombines TRBV5-1 with TRBJ1-4; 7 positions agree with TRBD1. The TCR was taken from a woman aged 55 to 70 with acute or convalescent COVID-19. The CDR3 bases are TGCGCCAGCAGCACGGGACAGCTCAATGAAAAACTGTTTTTT. Encoded protein: CASSTGQLNEKLFF.